The next 23 T cell receptor beta chains were all read from a single sample in a study of T cells in Graves' hyperthyroidism and ophthalmopathy. Template material for amplifying TCR beta CDR3 regions consisted of RNA transcripts. The HTBI primer set was used in a first-round RT-PCR of the TCR CDR3. MiXCR was run by TCRdb on the multiplex PCR reads, yielding one entry per CDR3 protein. The sample consists of around 390,000 distinct CDR3 sequences, about 14% of them appearing once. The specimen sequenced was blood. These receptors came from a woman aged 25-40 years with Graves' ophthalmopathy.

V and J are TRBV28 and TRBJ2-5; 8 bases fit TRBD1. Germline V CDR1 and CDR2: MDHEN, SYDVKM. Unmatched junction bases numbered 9, after V lost 4 bases and J lost 5 bases. This CDR3 has 15 amino acids. The CDR3 here is CASSYDRGSAETQYF. The CDR3 DNA is TGTGCCAGCAGTTACGACAGGGGATCCGCGGAGACCCAGTACTTC.

In this sample, this clonotype turned up many times. The chain carries TRBV11-3 and TRBJ2-5; the D gene could be TRBD1 or TRBD2 (5 bases each). V dropped 3 bases and J dropped 2 bases, with 10 bases sitting between them. The CDR3 spans 14 residues. Germline V gene lookup returns CDR1 SGHNT and CDR2 YENEEA. The chain's CDR3 is CASSFRDGQETQYF. The CDR3 nucleotides read TGTGCCAGCAGCTTTCGGGACGGGCAAGAGACCCAGTACTTC.

The rearrangement uses TRBV13 and TRBJ1-2; the D gene is possibly TRBD1 (5 bases). V was shortened by 8 bases and J by 6 bases, with 22 bases between the two germline ends. Germline CDR1 and CDR2: PRHDT and FYEKMQ (reference sequence). This CDR3 has 15 amino acids. The CDR3 bases are TGTGCCAGCCGCCAGTGGCAGGGTAAGCTCGATGGCTACACCTTC. Protein product: CASRQWQGKLDGYTF.

This clonotype showed up many times. The chain recombines TRBV6-1 with TRBJ1-1; D is perhaps TRBD1 (5 bases). V dropped 5 bases and J dropped 1 base, with 23 bases sitting between them. This CDR3 region has 18 residues. Germline values: CDR1 MNHNS, CDR2 SASEGT. The CDR3 protein is CASSFQRTRPSKNTEAFF. The CDR3 bases are TGTGCCAGCAGTTTTCAAAGGACACGACCCTCAAAGAACACTGAAGCTTTCTTT.

There are many counts of this clonotype. The chain recombines TRBV6-5 with TRBJ1-2; D not certain. CDR3 length equals 14 residues. Germline V gene sequence: CDR1 MNHEY, CDR2 SVGAGI. Trimming removed 0 bases at V and 3 bases at J, with 8 bases between. In DNA, the CDR3 is TGTGCCAGCAGTTACTCCGGGAGCGACTATGGCTACACCTTC. It yields the protein CASSYSGSDYGYTF.

This clonotype occurred many times. V is TRBV20-1 and J is TRBJ1-1, with TRBD1 identical over 10 bases. The germline gives CDR1 DFQATT, CDR2 SNEGSKA (reference sequence). V shed 5 bases, J shed 3 bases, and the junction held 6 bases outside the gene matches. This CDR3 is 14 amino acids long. DNA for the CDR3: TGCAGTGCTGGCGGGACAGGGGATGACACTGAAGCTTTCTTT. Translated: CSAGGTGDDTEAFF.

This clonotype was seen more than once but under ten times. V usage is TRBV20-1 and J usage is TRBJ1-1, with D possibly matching TRBD1 (5 bases). With 0 bases removed from V and 7 bases from J, the gap between germline ends came to 15 bases. Looked up from germline, CDR1 is DFQATT and CDR2 is SNEGSKA (reference sequence). This CDR3 is 14 amino acids long. The CDR3 region has the DNA TGCAGTGCTAGAGAGGAGGGGAATGCGGGTGAAGCTTTCTTT. It is translated as CSAREEGNAGEAFF.

This clonotype appeared many times. The chain couples TRBV12-3 or TRBV12-4 to TRBJ2-6; D may be TRBD1 (6 bases). The CDR3 is 16 residues long. V lost 0 bases to trimming and J lost 4 bases, with 10 bases between them. The CDR3 is CASSLARGQGANVLTF. The CDR3 region has the DNA TGTGCCAGCAGTTTAGCGCGCGGACAGGGGGCCAACGTCCTGACTTTC.

This clonotype was recorded many times. The chain carries TRBV7-2 and TRBJ2-1; no clear D. Germline CDR1 and CDR2: SGHTA and FQGNSA. This CDR3 is built from 12 residues. Trimming pared 3 bases from V and 8 bases from J, leaving 8 bases between. Here the CDR3 DNA reads TGTGCCAGCAGCTTCAGAACAGATGAGCAGTTCTTC. It translates to CASSFRTDEQFF.

This clonotype has a count of ten or more. The rearrangement uses TRBV20-1 and TRBJ2-7, with TRBD2 identical over 8 bases. The V segment lost 0 bases and the J segment 2 bases; nucleotides outside the gene matches: 6. Germline V CDR1 and CDR2: DFQATT, SNEGSKA (reference sequence). CDR3 length: 15 residues. CDR3 DNA: TGCAGTGCTAGAGATCCGGGGGGGATGGCCTACGAGCAGTACTTC. Its protein is CSARDPGGMAYEQYF.

V usage is TRBV20-1 and J usage is TRBJ2-3; D possibly corresponds to TRBD2 (6 bases). The CDR3 is made up of 13 amino acids. The V end lost 3 bases, the J end lost 5 bases, and 12 bases lay between the germline ends. Germline lookup yields CDR1 DFQATT and CDR2 SNEGSKA (reference sequence). The chain's CDR3 is CSARGGWGDTQYF. Here the CDR3 DNA reads TGCAGTGCTAGGGGGGGTTGGGGAGATACGCAGTATTTT.

The V gene is TRBV19, the J gene TRBJ1-6; tentative D call: TRBD1 (5 bases). This CDR3 comprises 14 residues. With 3 bases removed from V and 7 bases from J, the gap between germline ends came to 10 bases. Looked up from germline, CDR1 is LNHDA and CDR2 is SQIVND (reference sequence). CDR3 sequence: CASSIAGANSPLHF. Written as DNA, the CDR3 is TGTGCCAGTAGTATCGCCGGGGCCAATTCACCCCTCCACTTT.

This clonotype was counted at least ten times. V and J are TRBV7-2 and TRBJ2-7, with 8 bases identical to TRBD1. This CDR3 is 15 amino acids long. J gave up 3 bases and V 5 bases, and 9 bases lay outside the gene matches. Germline-derived CDR1 and CDR2 are SGHTA and FQGNSA. The CDR3 sequence: CASSLYRGYSYEQYF. The CDR3 DNA reads as TGTGCCAGCAGCCTTTACAGGGGGTACAGCTACGAGCAGTACTTC.

The CDR3 sequence: CASSFTGTEYEQYF. CDR3 sequence (DNA): TGTGCCAGCAGCTTTACCGGGACAGAATACGAGCAGTACTTC. J is TRBJ2-7 and V is TRBV5-4, with TRBD1 matching 7 bases. The V gene's germline CDR1 is SGHNT and CDR2 YYREEE (reference sequence). CDR3 length equals 14 residues. After removal of 2 bases from V and 4 bases from J, the junction contained 6 bases not matched to a gene.

In this sample, this clonotype turned up a few times. The germline gene is not matched at one end of the junction; a read error may be the cause. This chain joins TRBV29-1 and TRBJ2-3; tentatively, D is TRBD2 (6 bases). From germline, CDR1 is SQVTM and CDR2 ANQGSEA. The CDR3 spans 14 residues. DNA for the CDR3: TGCAGCGTAGAAGTAGCGGATAGCACAGATACGCAGTATTTT. Protein: CSVEVADSTDTQYF.

The gene calls are TRBV7-8 and TRBJ2-3; perhaps D is TRBD1 or TRBD2 (5 bases each). The germline gives CDR1 SGHVS, CDR2 FQNEAQ. The CDR3 loop spans 14 amino acids. V was cut by 8 bases and J by 3 bases, with 15 bases left in between. The CDR3 loop is CASCWGNGTDTQYF. CDR3 DNA sequence: TGTGCCAGCTGCTGGGGGAACGGAACAGATACGCAGTATTTT.

This clonotype has a count of ten or more. The chain carries TRBV5-1 and TRBJ2-7; D possibly corresponds to TRBD2 (6 bases). V lost 0 bases and J 6 bases, leaving 16 bases between the germline ends. The CDR3 extends over 15 amino acids. From germline, CDR1 is SGHRS and CDR2 YFSETQ. The CDR3, as DNA: TGCGCCAGCAGCTTGGCCGAGGGGCGCGGGGCCGAGCAGTACTTC. It encodes CASSLAEGRGAEQYF.

This clonotype showed up just a few times. An end of the junction does not agree with germline; a read error may underlie this. The chain uses TRBV5-1 and TRBJ2-3; 7 nucleotides match TRBD2. The germline V gene encodes CDR1 SGHRS and CDR2 YFSETQ. The CDR3 sequence is 16 residues long. CDR3 region: CASSLEPSGSTDTQYF. CDR3 nucleotides: TGTGCCAGCAGCTTGGAGCCTAGCGGAAGCACAGATACGCAGTATTTT. Full variable domain (outside the CDR3, taken from reference TRBV5-1 and TRBJ2-3): KAGVTQTPRYLIKTRGQQVTLSCSPISGHRSVSWYQQTPGQGLQFLFEYFSETQRNKGNFPGRFSGRQFSNSRSEMNVSTLELGDSALYLCASSLEPSGSTDTQYFGPGTRLTVL.

This clonotype was seen a handful of times. This may be a read error, as it is one base from a much larger clone. The J gene is TRBJ1-4, the V gene TRBV7-8; D is unclear. The CDR3 sequence is 17 residues long. Germline lookup yields CDR1 SGHVS and CDR2 FQNEAQ. The CDR3 bases are TGTGCCAGCAGCTTAGGATCCGCGGTAGTAACTAATGAAAAACTGCTTTTT. Its protein is CASSLGSAVVTNEKLLF. The variable domain in full, with the rest retrieved from reference TRBV7-8 and TRBJ1-4, is GAGVSQSPRYKVAKRGQDVALRCDPISGHVSLFWYQQALGQGPEFLTYFQNEAQLDKSGLPSDRFFAERPEGSVSTLKIQRTQQEDSAVYLCASSLGSAVVTNEKLLFGSGTQLSVL.

This clonotype was recorded many times. V and J are TRBV20-1 and TRBJ2-7; TRBD2 is a possible D gene (6 bases). This CDR3 is built from 15 residues. Trimming stripped 0 bases from V and 5 bases from J, with 17 bases between. The V gene's germline CDR1 is DFQATT and CDR2 SNEGSKA (reference sequence). CDR3 sequence reads: CSARDHGDSVNEQYF. Here the CDR3 DNA reads TGCAGTGCTAGAGATCATGGGGACTCCGTAAACGAGCAGTACTTC.

Ten or more counts support this clonotype. This sequence joins TRBV11-3 and TRBJ2-7, with TRBD1 identical over 8 bases. The CDR3 totals 15 residues. V shed 3 bases and J 0 bases; nucleotides not matched to a gene: 4. CDR1 SGHNT and CDR2 YENEEA come from the germline V gene. The CDR3 spells CASSLGQGASYEQYF. CDR3 DNA sequence: TGTGCCAGCAGCTTGGGTCAGGGGGCCTCCTACGAGCAGTACTTC.

Details on this clonotype: The junction departs from germline at one end; a sequencing error may be responsible. This rearrangement joins TRBV7-8 to TRBJ2-3; D not resolved. The CDR3 runs 13 residues. CDR1 is SGHVS, CDR2 FQNEAQ, per germline. The CDR3 sequence: CASSPRGWDTRYF. The DNA for the CDR3 is TGTGCCAGCAGCCCGCGTGGGTGGGATACGCGGTATTTT. The whole variable domain, remainder taken from reference TRBV7-8 and TRBJ2-3, is GAGVSQSPRYKVAKRGQDVALRCDPISGHVSLFWYQQALGQGPEFLTYFQNEAQLDKSGLPSDRFFAERPEGSVSTLKIQRTQQEDSAVYLCASSPRGWDTRYFGPGTRLTVL.

This clonotype was seen repeatedly, ten times or more. The gene calls are TRBV28 and TRBJ1-2; maybe TRBD1 (6 bases). Trimming shortened V by 3 bases and J by 6 bases, and 14 bases separated the two germline ends. The CDR3 spans 14 residues. Germline-derived CDR1 and CDR2 are MDHEN and SYDVKM. CDR3 amino acids: CASSLPGALNGYTF. CDR3 sequence (DNA): TGTGCCAGCAGTTTGCCGGGGGCACTTAATGGCTACACCTTC.